The 23 T cell receptor beta chains in this list originate from one sample, sequenced in a study of blood T cell repertoires in COVID-19. The data were produced by immunoSEQ multiplex PCR, yet TCRdb's version contains in-frame clones alone and is incomplete. This table has 45,000 or so clones, approximately 86% appearing once. Sequenced sample: peripheral blood. The receptors stem from a human donor in a cohort sampled during active COVID-19.

The rearrangement joins TRBV29-1 to TRBJ2-7, with D perhaps TRBD1 (6 bases). The CDR3 length is 14 residues. V lost 5 bases, J lost 2 bases, and 16 bases lay in between. Germline assignment: CDR1 SQVTM and CDR2 ANQGSEA. This CDR3 reads CSVRPQEGAYEQYF. The CDR3 bases are TGCAGCGTTCGGCCGCAAGAGGGGGCCTACGAGCAGTACTTC.

The chain carries TRBV6-5 and TRBJ1-4, with 10 bases matching TRBD1. Germline V CDR1 and CDR2: MNHEY, SVGAGI. The J segment lost 7 bases and the V segment lost 6 bases, leaving 5 bases of the junction unmatched. The CDR3 contains 14 residues. The CDR3: CASRDRGAGEKLFF. The CDR3 nucleotides are TGTGCCAGCAGGGACAGGGGGGCCGGTGAAAAACTGTTTTTT.

The chain uses TRBV28 and TRBJ1-5; D is unclear. V lost 5 bases, J lost 8 bases, and 13 bases lay in between. The CDR3 covers 13 residues. CDR1 and CDR2 from the germline V gene are MDHEN and SYDVKM. The CDR3 spells CASSRRPREPQHF. CDR3 nucleotides: TGTGCCAGCAGTCGACGGCCTCGGGAGCCCCAGCATTTT.

V gene TRBV2 combines with J gene TRBJ1-5; D not certain. The germline V gene has CDR1 SNHLY and CDR2 FYNNEI. V dropped 0 bases and J dropped 7 bases, with 10 bases sitting between them. The CDR3 is 14 amino acids. The chain's CDR3 is CASSEAVPRQPQHF. The CDR3 DNA sequence: TGTGCCAGCAGTGAAGCAGTCCCGAGGCAGCCCCAGCATTTT. The full variable domain, its missing parts supplied by reference TRBV2 and TRBJ1-5, is EPEVTQTPSHQVTQMGQEVILRCVPISNHLYFYWYRQILGQKVEFLVSFYNNEISEKSEIFDDQFSVERPDGSNFTLKIRSTKLEDSAMYFCASSEAVPRQPQHFGDGTRLSIL.

The chain joins TRBV24-1 to TRBJ2-2, with 7 bases lining up with TRBD2. Per the germline V gene, CDR1 is KGHDR and CDR2 is SFDVKD. CDR3 length: 17 amino acids. Trimming took 4 bases from V and 6 from J; bases not matched to a gene: 13. The CDR3: CATSDKPPTSRSGELFF. CDR3 sequence (DNA): TGTGCCACCAGTGACAAACCCCCGACTAGCCGGTCCGGGGAGCTGTTTTTT.

This sequence joins TRBV2 and TRBJ1-6; D gene unclear. CDR3 size: 15 residues. V lost 8 bases and J lost 0, with 11 bases in between. Germline loops: CDR1 SNHLY, CDR2 FYNNEI. In nucleotides, the CDR3 is TGTGCCAGCCGCAGGTCGAGCTCCTATAATTCACCCCTCCACTTT. This gives the protein CASRRSSSYNSPLHF.

The chain has TRBV2 and TRBJ1-6, with no clear D. This CDR3 has 12 amino acids. Between the trimmed V and J ends, which lost 3 bases and 8 bases, there was a span of 5 bases. CDR1 is SNHLY and CDR2 is FYNNEI in the germline V gene. CDR3 in DNA: TGTGCCAGCAGTGAGACTTATTCACCCCTCCACTTT. This translates into CASSETYSPLHF.

The V and J genes are TRBV24-1 and TRBJ2-2; D is perhaps TRBD2 (5 bases). CDR1 and CDR2 from the germline V gene are KGHDR and SFDVKD. Trimming shortened V by 9 bases and J by 1 base, and 11 bases separated the two germline ends. This CDR3 comprises 14 residues. The DNA for the CDR3 is TGTGCCACCGAGGCGGGTTTGAACACCGGGGAGCTGTTTTTT. Its protein is CATEAGLNTGELFF.

This chain's CDR3 is CASRSVDNSPLHF. DNA of the CDR3: TGTGCCAGCAGATCCGTAGATAATTCACCCCTCCACTTT. The rearrangement joins TRBV28 to TRBJ1-6; D ambiguous. The CDR3 length is 13 residues. With 6 bases removed from V and 5 bases from J, the gap between germline ends came to 8 bases. Germline CDR1 is MDHEN and CDR2 is SYDVKM.

The V and J genes are TRBV18 and TRBJ2-3, with TRBD1 matching 7 bases. V trimming: 5 bases; J trimming: 1 base; junction bases outside the gene matches: 6. Germline CDR1 KGHSH, CDR2 LQKENI. The CDR3 loop spans 15 amino acids. CDR3 DNA: TGTGCCAGCTCAAGGGACAGATACGGCACAGATACGCAGTATTTT. This sequence encodes CASSRDRYGTDTQYF.

The CDR3 DNA reads TGTGCCAGCAGGAACACAGCGAACACCGGGGAGCTGTTTTTT. It translates to CASRNTANTGELFF. The chain carries TRBV7-2 and TRBJ2-2; no clear D. This CDR3 comprises 14 residues. Trimming removed 6 bases at V and 0 bases at J, with 8 bases between. Germline CDR1 reads SGHTA; CDR2 reads FQGNSA. The complete variable domain, with remaining parts taken from reference TRBV7-2 and TRBJ2-2, reads GAGVSQSPSNKVTEKGKDVELRCDPISGHTALYWYRQSLGQGLEFLIYFQGNSAPDKSGLPSDRFSAERTGGSVSTLTIQRTQQEDSAVYLCASRNTANTGELFFGEGSRLTVL.

This chain connects TRBV19 to TRBJ2-2, with D perhaps TRBD2 (6 bases). Trimming left V 5 bases short and J 0 bases short, with 10 bases between. CDR1 is LNHDA and CDR2 is SQIVND in the germline V gene (reference sequence). The CDR3 sequence is 15 residues long. CDR3 nucleotide sequence: TGTGCCAGTAGTGGGGGGAGCGCGAACACCGGGGAGCTGTTTTTT. Its translation: CASSGGSANTGELFF. The full variable domain, with the rest looked up from reference TRBV19 and TRBJ2-2, is DGGITQSPKYLFRKEGQNVTLSCEQNLNHDAMYWYRQDPGQGLRLIYYSQIVNDFQKGDIAEGYSVSREKKESFPLTVTSAQKNPTAFYLCASSGGSANTGELFFGEGSRLTVL.

The count of this clone is one. The chain is built from TRBV6-1 and TRBJ1-4; TRBD1 might be the D (5 bases). This CDR3 comprises 15 residues. V was cut by 3 bases and J by 6 bases, with 14 bases left in between. Per the germline V gene, CDR1 is MNHNS and CDR2 is SASEGT. The CDR3 nucleotides are TGTGCCAGCAGTGACCAGACAGCTTCTTATGAAAAACTGTTTTTT. Translating gives CASSDQTASYEKLFF.

J is TRBJ1-1 and V is TRBV20-1, with D unresolved. V was cut by 4 bases and J by 1 base, with 4 bases left in between. This CDR3 spans 11 amino acids. Germline CDR1 is DFQATT and CDR2 is SNEGSKA (reference sequence). CDR3 sequence (DNA): TGCAGTGCTAACAAGAACACTGAAGCTTTCTTT. It yields the protein CSANKNTEAFF.

The chain employs TRBV28 and TRBJ1-6; 10 bases agree with TRBD1. The CDR3 consists of 16 residues. CDR1 is MDHEN and CDR2 is SYDVKM in the germline V gene. V was pared by 4 bases and J by 9 bases, with 9 bases of the junction left unmatched. The CDR3 nucleotides are TGTGCCAGCAGTTCGCCCGGGACAGGGGAAAGTTCACCCCTCCACTTT. Translating it yields CASSSPGTGESSPLHF.

V is TRBV5-4 and J is TRBJ1-1, with D unclear. The germline CDR1 and CDR2 sequences are SGHNT and YYREEE (reference sequence). V lost 5 bases, J lost 3 bases, and 11 bases lay in between. The CDR3 is made up of 13 amino acids. DNA of the CDR3: TGTGCCAGCAGTCGAGGTCGGGACACTGAAGCTTTCTTT. Its translation: CASSRGRDTEAFF.

The chain uses TRBV11-3 and TRBJ2-7, with 7 bases aligning to TRBD1. Trimming at V came to 2 bases and at J to 2 bases, leaving 9 bases not matched to a gene. The CDR3 is 16 residues long. CDR1 and CDR2 (germline): SGHNT, YENEEA. The CDR3 DNA reads TGTGCCAGCAGCTTAAAGTCCGAGGGGGCGGCCTACGAGCAGTACTTC. Protein sequence: CASSLKSEGAAYEQYF. Supplemented by reference TRBV11-3 and TRBJ2-7, the full variable domain reads EAGVVQSPRYKIIEKKQPVAFWCNPISGHNTLYWYLQNLGQGPELLIRYENEEAVDDSQLPKDRFSAERLKGVDSTLKIQPAELGDSAVYLCASSLKSEGAAYEQYFGPGTRLTVT.

The chain joins TRBV2 to TRBJ2-6; no clear D gene. The CDR3 is 15 amino acids. Germline V gene lookup returns CDR1 SNHLY and CDR2 FYNNEI. V lost 10 bases to trimming and J lost 0 bases, with 13 bases between them. In DNA form, the CDR3 reads TGTGCCACGGCTGTGGGCAGCTCTGGGGCCAACGTCCTGACTTTC. Amino acid sequence: CATAVGSSGANVLTF.

V gene TRBV20-1 combines with J gene TRBJ2-7; tentative D call: TRBD2 (5 bases). The CDR3 extends over 10 amino acids. Per germline, CDR1 DFQATT and CDR2 SNEGSKA (reference sequence). Trimming took off 6 bases at V and 5 bases at J, with 8 bases between the two ends. The CDR3 sequence: CSADFDEQYF. In DNA, the CDR3 is TGCAGTGCGGACTTCGACGAGCAGTACTTC.

The rearrangement joins TRBV30 to TRBJ2-1, with D possibly being TRBD2 (6 bases). CDR1 is GTSNPN, CDR2 SVGIG, per germline (reference sequence). Trimming took off 2 bases at V and 7 bases at J, with 15 bases between the two ends. The CDR3 loop spans 14 amino acids. This CDR3 reads CAWSRGSPPNEQFF. DNA for the CDR3: TGTGCCTGGAGTCGGGGGTCCCCACCTAATGAGCAGTTCTTC.

The genes are TRBV2 and TRBJ1-1, with 8 bases fitting TRBD1. The length of the CDR3 is 14 residues. V lost 7 bases and J lost 4; bases outside the gene matches: 8. Germline CDR1 reads SNHLY; CDR2 reads FYNNEI. CDR3 protein: CASTPTGVGTEAFF. CDR3 coding DNA: TGTGCCAGCACCCCGACAGGGGTGGGCACTGAAGCTTTCTTT. Looking up the rest from reference TRBV2 and TRBJ1-1 gives the full variable domain: EPEVTQTPSHQVTQMGQEVILRCVPISNHLYFYWYRQILGQKVEFLVSFYNNEISEKSEIFDDQFSVERPDGSNFTLKIRSTKLEDSAMYFCASTPTGVGTEAFFGQGTRLTVV.

V is TRBV6-1 and J is TRBJ2-7, with D perhaps TRBD1 (5 bases). CDR1 and CDR2 from the germline V gene are MNHNS and SASEGT. V lost 3 bases and J 5 bases, leaving 14 bases between the germline ends. CDR3 length: 14 residues. CDR3 in DNA: TGTGCCAGCAGTGATCAGGGCATGAGGAACGAGCAGTACTTC. It yields the protein CASSDQGMRNEQYF.

Many counts were recorded for this clone. This chain uses TRBV2 with TRBJ1-6; TRBD1 matches 9 bases. V was pared by 5 bases and J by 10 bases, with 6 bases of the junction left unmatched. Per germline, CDR1 SNHLY and CDR2 FYNNEI. This CDR3 comprises 14 residues. The CDR3 reads CASSSDRGSSPLHF. CDR3 DNA: TGTGCCAGCAGTTCCGACAGGGGGTCGTCACCCCTCCACTTT.